The clone carrying this T cell receptor (beta chain) showed up just once. Germline V CDR1 and CDR2: LNHDA, SQIVND (reference sequence). The CDR3 runs 15 residues. Germline trimming cut 6 bases from V and 3 bases from J; bases unmatched to any gene: 2. The data belong to a study of blood T cell repertoires in COVID-19. Study information: Some COVID-19 samples were acute and others convalescent; all came from the United States, Italy and Spain.

Clones were read by immunoSEQ multiplex PCR, and TCRdb kept only the in-frame ones, dropping some. The table records about 200,000 clones, approximately 86% of them present only once. This chain uses TRBV19 with TRBJ2-2; 12 bases match TRBD2. Input material: PBMCs or T cells enriched from blood (not recorded which). The receptor comes from a woman under 40 who had been exposed to COVID-19. The CDR3 loop is CASRASGGDTGELFF. CDR3 nucleotide sequence: TGTGCCAGTAGGGCTAGCGGGGGGGACACCGGGGAGCTGTTTTTT.